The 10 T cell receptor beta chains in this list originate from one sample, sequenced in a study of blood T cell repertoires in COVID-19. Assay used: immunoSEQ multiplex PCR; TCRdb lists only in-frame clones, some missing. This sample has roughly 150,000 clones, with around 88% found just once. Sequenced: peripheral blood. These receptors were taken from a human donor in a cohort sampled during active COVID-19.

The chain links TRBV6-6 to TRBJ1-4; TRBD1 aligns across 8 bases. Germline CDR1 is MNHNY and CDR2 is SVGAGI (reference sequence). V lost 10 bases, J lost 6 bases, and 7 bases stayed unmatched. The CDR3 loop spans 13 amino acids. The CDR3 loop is CATSTGAHEKLFF. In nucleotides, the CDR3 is TGTGCCACCTCGACAGGGGCTCATGAAAAACTGTTTTTT.

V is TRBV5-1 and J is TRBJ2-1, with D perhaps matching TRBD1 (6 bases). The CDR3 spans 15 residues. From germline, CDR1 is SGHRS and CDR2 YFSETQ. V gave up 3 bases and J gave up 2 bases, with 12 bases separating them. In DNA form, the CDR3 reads TGCGCCAGCAGCTCCAGACAGGCCACCTACAATGAGCAGTTCTTC. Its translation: CASSSRQATYNEQFF.

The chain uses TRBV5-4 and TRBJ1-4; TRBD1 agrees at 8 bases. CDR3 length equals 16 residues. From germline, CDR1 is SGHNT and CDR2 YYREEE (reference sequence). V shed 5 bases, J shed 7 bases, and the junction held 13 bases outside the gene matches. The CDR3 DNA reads TGTGCCAGCAGATCGTCCCCGCAGGGGGCTGGTGAAAAACTGTTTTTT. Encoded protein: CASRSSPQGAGEKLFF.

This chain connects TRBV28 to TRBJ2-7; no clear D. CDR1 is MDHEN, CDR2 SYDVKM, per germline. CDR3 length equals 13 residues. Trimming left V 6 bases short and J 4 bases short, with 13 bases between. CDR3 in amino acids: CASRDRVVYEQYF. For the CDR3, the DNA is TGTGCCAGCAGAGACCGGGTAGTGTACGAGCAGTACTTC.

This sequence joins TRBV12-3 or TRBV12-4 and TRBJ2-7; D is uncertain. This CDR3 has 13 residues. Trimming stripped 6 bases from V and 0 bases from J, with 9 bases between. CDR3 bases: TGTGCCAGCAGAGAGCAGGTCTCCTACGAGCAGTACTTC. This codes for CASREQVSYEQYF.

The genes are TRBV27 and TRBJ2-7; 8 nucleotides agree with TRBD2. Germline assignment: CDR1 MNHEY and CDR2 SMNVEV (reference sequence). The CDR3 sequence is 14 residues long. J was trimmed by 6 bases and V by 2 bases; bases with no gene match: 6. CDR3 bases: TGTGCCAGCAGTTTAGCGGGAGGATCGAGCGAGCAGTACTTC. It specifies CASSLAGGSSEQYF.

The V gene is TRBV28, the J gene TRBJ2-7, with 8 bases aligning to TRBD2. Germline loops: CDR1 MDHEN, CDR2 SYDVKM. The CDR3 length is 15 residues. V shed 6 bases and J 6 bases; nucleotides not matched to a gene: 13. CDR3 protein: CASSPTQSGSGEQYF. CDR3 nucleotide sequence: TGTGCCAGCAGCCCTACGCAGAGCGGGAGCGGCGAGCAGTACTTC.

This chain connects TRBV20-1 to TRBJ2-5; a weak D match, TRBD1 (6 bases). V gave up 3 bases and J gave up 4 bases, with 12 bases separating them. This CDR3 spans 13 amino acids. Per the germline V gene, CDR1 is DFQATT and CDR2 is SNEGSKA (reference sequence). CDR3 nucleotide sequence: TGCAGTGCTAGTACAGGGTTCGGAGAGACCCAGTACTTC. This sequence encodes CSASTGFGETQYF.

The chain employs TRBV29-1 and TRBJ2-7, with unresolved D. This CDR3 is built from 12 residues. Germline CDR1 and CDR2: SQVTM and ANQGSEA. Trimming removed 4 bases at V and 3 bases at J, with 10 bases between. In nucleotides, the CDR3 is TGCAGCGTTGGCAGGTCCAGCTACGAGCAGTACTTC. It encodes CSVGRSSYEQYF.

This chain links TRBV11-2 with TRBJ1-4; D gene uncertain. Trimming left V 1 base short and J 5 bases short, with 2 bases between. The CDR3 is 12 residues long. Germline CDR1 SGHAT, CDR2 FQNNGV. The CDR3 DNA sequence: TGTGCCAGCAGCTTAGTAAATGAAAAACTGTTTTTT. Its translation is CASSLVNEKLFF.